The table lists the clone carrying this T cell receptor beta chain with a few counts. CDR3 length equals 16 residues. Germline CDR1 SGHNT, CDR2 YENEEA. V lost 1 base to trimming and J lost 5 bases; unmatched junction nucleotides: 5. Clones were sequenced by immunoSEQ multiplex PCR, and TCRdb holds only the in-frame ones, with some missing. In the table there are fewer than 80,000 clones, about 84% of which are singletons. This sample stems from a study of OX40 agonist ivuxolimab in advanced cancers. Sequences were derived from CD4+ or CD8+ T cells sorted from blood, sampled in a trial of the OX40 agonist ivuxolimab. This chain links TRBV11-3 with TRBJ2-5; TRBD2 matches 12 bases. This clonotype was obtained from an adult with an advanced solid tumor such as melanoma, head and neck, liver or kidney cancer. In DNA form, the CDR3 reads TGTGCCAGCAGCTTAGTGACTAGCGGGAGCGGGGAGACCCAGTACTTC. It is translated as CASSLVTSGSGETQYF.